These 10 T cell receptor beta chains share one sample of origin, sequenced in a study of T cell responses to AZD1222 COVID-19 vaccine. The data were produced by immunoSEQ multiplex PCR, yet TCRdb's version contains in-frame clones alone and is incomplete. The sample shows some 130,000 clones, 88% of them seen only once. The specimen comprised peripheral blood, sampled on day 0 of AZD1222 vaccination. These receptors were obtained from an adult in good health.

The rearrangement links TRBV5-1 to TRBJ1-4; D possibly corresponds to TRBD1 (6 bases). Trimming took 2 bases from V and 8 from J, leaving 16 bases between them. This CDR3 is 15 amino acids long. Germline values: CDR1 SGHRS, CDR2 YFSETQ. The CDR3 DNA is TGCGCCAGCAGCTTCCAACAGGGCCGTGGGGAAAAACTGTTTTTT. This gives the protein CASSFQQGRGEKLFF.

This clone was detected only once. This chain joins TRBV10-1 and TRBJ2-1; the D gene could be TRBD1 or TRBD2 (7 bases each). Trimming left V 6 bases short and J 6 bases short, with 18 bases between. The CDR3 covers 15 residues. CDR1 and CDR2 from the germline V gene are WNHNN and SYGVQD (reference sequence). The CDR3, as DNA: TGCGCCAGCAGCGCCAGCGGGACAGCCTTCAATGAGCAGTTCTTC. Protein sequence: CASSASGTAFNEQFF.

The gene calls are TRBV27 and TRBJ1-2; D is possibly TRBD1 (6 bases). The germline CDR1 and CDR2 sequences are MNHEY and SMNVEV (reference sequence). Trimming removed 5 bases at V and 8 bases at J, with 21 bases between. The CDR3 loop spans 15 amino acids. This CDR3 is CASSRRQVQPGGYTF. Here the CDR3 DNA reads TGTGCCAGCAGTCGCCGACAGGTTCAACCGGGAGGCTACACCTTC.

This rearrangement joins TRBV6-5 to TRBJ1-5; 9 bases fit TRBD1. The germline CDR1 and CDR2 sequences are MNHEY and SVGAGI. The CDR3 consists of 15 residues. With V trimmed by 7 bases and J by 0 bases, 4 bases remained unmatched. The CDR3 protein is CASTRTGDSNQPQHF. The CDR3 DNA reads as TGTGCCAGCACCCGGACAGGGGATAGCAATCAGCCCCAGCATTTT.

The CDR3 DNA reads as TGTGCCAGCAGTTCAGGATGGGGGAGGGACGGTAACTATGGCTACACCTTC. Protein: CASSSGWGRDGNYGYTF. V and J are TRBV27 and TRBJ1-2; the D gene is possibly TRBD1 (5 bases). The germline V gene has CDR1 MNHEY and CDR2 SMNVEV (reference sequence). Trimming stripped 4 bases from V and 1 base from J, with 19 bases between. The CDR3 is made up of 17 amino acids.

The chain joins TRBV7-3 to TRBJ1-6; D is uncertain. From germline, CDR1 is SGHTA and CDR2 FQGTGA. This CDR3 spans 13 amino acids. V shed 5 bases and J shed 9 bases, with 11 bases lying between them. The CDR3 DNA reads TGTGCCAGCAGCCAGGACGATTTTTCACCCCTCCACTTT. Amino acids: CASSQDDFSPLHF.

The chain combines TRBV19 with TRBJ1-5, with D unclear. The CDR3 contains 15 residues. CDR1 LNHDA and CDR2 SQIVND come from the germline V gene (reference sequence). V was pared by 3 bases and J by 7 bases, with 16 bases between. CDR3 amino acids: CASSISTSGRQPQHF. CDR3 sequence (DNA): TGTGCCAGTAGTATTTCCACTAGTGGAAGGCAGCCCCAGCATTTT.

V gene TRBV5-6 combines with J gene TRBJ2-7; unclear D gene. CDR3 length: 13 residues. V was trimmed by 1 base and J by 3 bases, leaving 8 bases between them. Germline V lookup: CDR1 SGHDT, CDR2 YYEEEE. CDR3 sequence: CASSLWSDYEQYF. CDR3 nucleotide sequence: TGTGCCAGCAGCTTGTGGTCAGACTACGAGCAGTACTTC.

This chain links TRBV10-1 with TRBJ2-7, with 7 bases lining up with TRBD1. CDR3 size: 12 residues. Germline loops: CDR1 WNHNN, CDR2 SYGVQD (reference sequence). V shed 6 bases and J 4 bases; nucleotides not matched to a gene: 3. CDR3 in DNA: TGCGCCAGCAGCCGGACAGGTTACGAGCAGTACTTC. Translated, it gives CASSRTGYEQYF.

The genes are TRBV2 and TRBJ2-3, with D uncertain. Germline V CDR1 and CDR2: SNHLY, FYNNEI. V was cut by 1 base and J by 5 bases, with 7 bases left in between. The CDR3 consists of 13 residues. CDR3 sequence: CASSEGRLDTQYF. DNA of the CDR3: TGTGCCAGCAGTGAAGGGCGACTAGATACGCAGTATTTT.